Below, 9 T cell receptor beta chains from the same sample are listed, as sequenced in a study of CXCR3-negative and CXCR3-positive naive CD8 T cells. Via 5' RACE with UMI labels, TRB cDNA libraries were prepared. Using the 5' RACE reads, TCRdb records one entry per CDR3 protein without DNA. The specimen's table records 150,000 to 160,000 distinct CDR3 sequences. Their specific antigens are unknown. Study-wide findings and caveats: Naive CXCR3-positive cells had TRB CDR3s more hydrophobic than those of CXCR3-negative naive cells.

Sequences were obtained from naive CXCR3+ CD8+ T cells from blood. Documented subset: CD45RO-CCR7+CD27+CD95- naive CD8+ T cells expressing CXCR3 (TNR3+). The receptors derive from a human donor in good health. Some clones in this sample may be carry-over from other donors' samples.

The CDR3 here is CASGFGSGLAGELFF. V gene TRBV12-5 combines with J gene TRBJ2-2; lacking DNA, the TRBD1 call made by TCRdb goes unchecked. This CDR3 is built from 15 residues. Germline V gene data show CDR1 as LGHNT and CDR2 as FRNRAP.

The chain couples TRBV4-1 to TRBJ2-7; no DNA is available, so the TRBD2 call from TCRdb remains unchecked. The CDR3 extends over 14 amino acids. CDR1 is MGHRA, CDR2 YSYEKL, per germline. The CDR3 sequence is CASSILAGASEKYF.

The V and J genes are TRBV9 and TRBJ2-1. Germline-derived CDR1 and CDR2 are SGDLS and YYNGEE. CDR3 length: 14 amino acids. CDR3: CASSVEASYNEQFF.

This chain uses TRBV7-2 with TRBJ2-1; the D gene TCRdb calls, TRBD2, cannot be checked with no DNA. The CDR3 contains 15 residues. Germline CDR1 and CDR2: SGHTA and FQGNSA. This CDR3 is CASSPRGGLLNEQFF. The full variable domain, rest sourced from reference TRBV7-2 and TRBJ2-1, is GAGVSQSPSNKVTEKGKDVELRCDPISGHTALYWYRQSLGQGLEFLIYFQGNSAPDKSGLPSDRFSAERTGGSVSTLTIQRTQQEDSAVYLCASSPRGGLLNEQFFGPGTRLTVL.

The CDR3 sequence is CASSLNPTSASYEQYF. J is TRBJ2-7 and V is TRBV5-1; as DNA is missing, the TRBD2 call by TCRdb cannot be tested. The CDR3 length is 16 residues. The germline V gene has CDR1 SGHRS and CDR2 YFSETQ.

V gene TRBV5-1 combines with J gene TRBJ2-3; TCRdb outputs TRBD1, but without DNA this stays unchecked. Germline V gene sequence: CDR1 SGHRS, CDR2 YFSETQ. The CDR3 runs to 16 residues. This CDR3 reads CASSLRGQGGTDTQYF.

The CDR3 is CATSRDNRGLGSYEQYF. The rearrangement uses TRBV15 and TRBJ2-7; the TRBD1 assignment by TCRdb is unverifiable without DNA. The CDR3 loop spans 17 amino acids. Germline loops: CDR1 LNHNV, CDR2 YYDKDF (reference sequence).

This sequence joins TRBV7-8 and TRBJ2-7; the D gene TCRdb calls, TRBD1, cannot be checked with no DNA. Germline CDR1 SGHVS, CDR2 FQNEAQ. The CDR3 has 14 amino acids. CDR3 residues: CASFLGTGDYEQYF.

The CDR3 protein is CASSQDYRVYYGYTF. This sequence joins TRBV4-3 and TRBJ1-2. The CDR3 sequence is 15 residues long. The V gene's germline CDR1 is LGHNA and CDR2 YSLEER.